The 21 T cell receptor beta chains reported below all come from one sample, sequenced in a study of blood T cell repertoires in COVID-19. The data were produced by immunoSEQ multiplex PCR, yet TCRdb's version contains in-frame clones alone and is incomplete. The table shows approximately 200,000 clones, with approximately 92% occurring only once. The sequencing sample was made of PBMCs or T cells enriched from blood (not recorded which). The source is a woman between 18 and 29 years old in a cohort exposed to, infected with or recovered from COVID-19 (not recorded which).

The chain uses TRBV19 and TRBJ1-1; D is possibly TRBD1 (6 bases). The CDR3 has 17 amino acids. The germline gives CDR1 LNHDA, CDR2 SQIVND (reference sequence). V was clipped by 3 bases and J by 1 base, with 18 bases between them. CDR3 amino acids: CASSMMRGGTPNTEAFF. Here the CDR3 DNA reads TGTGCCAGTAGTATGATGAGGGGGGGGACGCCGAACACTGAAGCTTTCTTT.

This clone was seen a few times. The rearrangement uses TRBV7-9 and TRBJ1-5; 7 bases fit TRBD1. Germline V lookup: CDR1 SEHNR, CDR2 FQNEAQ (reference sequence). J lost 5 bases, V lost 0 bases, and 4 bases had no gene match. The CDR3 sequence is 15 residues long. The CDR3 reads CASSLAGTDYQPQHF. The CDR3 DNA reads TGTGCCAGCAGCTTAGCGGGGACAGATTATCAGCCCCAGCATTTT.

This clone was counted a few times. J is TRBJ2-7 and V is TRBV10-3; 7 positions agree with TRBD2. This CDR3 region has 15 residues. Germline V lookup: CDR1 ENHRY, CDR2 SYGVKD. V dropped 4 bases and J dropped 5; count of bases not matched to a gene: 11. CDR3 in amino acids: CAISGSNSGGDEQYF. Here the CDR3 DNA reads TGTGCCATCAGTGGATCTAATTCGGGGGGAGACGAGCAGTACTTC.

In DNA, the CDR3 is TGCGCCAGCAGCCCGACAACGGGGGGGAACACCGGGGAGCTGTTTTTT. Amino acid sequence: CASSPTTGGNTGELFF. The rearrangement uses TRBV5-1 and TRBJ2-2; 7 nucleotides match TRBD2. Germline V gene data show CDR1 as SGHRS and CDR2 as YFSETQ. The CDR3 extends over 16 amino acids. After removal of 4 bases from V and 1 base from J, the junction contained 7 bases not matched to a gene.

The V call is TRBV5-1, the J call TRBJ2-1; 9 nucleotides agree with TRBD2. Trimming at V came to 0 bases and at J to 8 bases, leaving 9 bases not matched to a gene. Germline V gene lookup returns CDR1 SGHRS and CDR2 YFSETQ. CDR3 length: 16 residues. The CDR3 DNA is TGCGCCAGCAGCTTGGGTCCTAGCGGGATTAACGATGAGCAGTTCTTC. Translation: CASSLGPSGINDEQFF.

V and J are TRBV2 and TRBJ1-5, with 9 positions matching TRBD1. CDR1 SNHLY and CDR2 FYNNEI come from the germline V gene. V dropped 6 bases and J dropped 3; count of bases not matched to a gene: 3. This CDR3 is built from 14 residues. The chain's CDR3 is CASSGTGYNQPQHF. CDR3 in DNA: TGTGCCAGCAGCGGGACAGGGTACAATCAGCCCCAGCATTTT.

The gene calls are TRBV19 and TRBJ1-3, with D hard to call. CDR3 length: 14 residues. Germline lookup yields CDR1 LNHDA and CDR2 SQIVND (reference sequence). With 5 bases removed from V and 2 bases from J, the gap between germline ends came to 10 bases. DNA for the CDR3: TGTGCCAGTAGTTTCGAGGCCACTGGAAACACCATATATTTT. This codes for CASSFEATGNTIYF.

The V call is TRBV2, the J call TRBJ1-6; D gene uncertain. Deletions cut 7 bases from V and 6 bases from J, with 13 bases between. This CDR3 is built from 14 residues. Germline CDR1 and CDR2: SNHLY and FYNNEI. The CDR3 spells CASTPSDSNSPLHF. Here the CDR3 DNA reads TGTGCCAGCACCCCATCTGACTCTAATTCACCCCTCCACTTT. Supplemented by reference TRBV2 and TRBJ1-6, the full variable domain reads EPEVTQTPSHQVTQMGQEVILRCVPISNHLYFYWYRQILGQKVEFLVSFYNNEISEKSEIFDDQFSVERPDGSNFTLKIRSTKLEDSAMYFCASTPSDSNSPLHFGNGTRLTVT.

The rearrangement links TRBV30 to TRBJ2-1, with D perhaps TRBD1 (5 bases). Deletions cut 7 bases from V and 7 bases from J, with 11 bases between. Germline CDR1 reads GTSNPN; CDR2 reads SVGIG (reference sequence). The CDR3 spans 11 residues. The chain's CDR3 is CASRVWNEQFF. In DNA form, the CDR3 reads TGTGCCTCCAGGGTTTGGAATGAGCAGTTCTTC.

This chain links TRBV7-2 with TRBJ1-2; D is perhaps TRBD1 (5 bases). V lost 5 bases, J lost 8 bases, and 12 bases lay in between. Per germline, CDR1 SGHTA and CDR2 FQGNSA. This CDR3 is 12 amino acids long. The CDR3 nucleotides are TGTGCCAGCAGCCCTCGGGGGGACGGCTACACCTTC. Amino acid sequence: CASSPRGDGYTF.

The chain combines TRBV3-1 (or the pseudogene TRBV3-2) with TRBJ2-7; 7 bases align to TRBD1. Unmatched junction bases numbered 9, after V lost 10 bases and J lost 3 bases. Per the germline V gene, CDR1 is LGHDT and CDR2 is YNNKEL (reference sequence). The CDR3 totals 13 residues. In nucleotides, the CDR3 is TGTGCCACGGGGACAGATAAGAGCTACGAGCAGTACTTC. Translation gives CATGTDKSYEQYF.

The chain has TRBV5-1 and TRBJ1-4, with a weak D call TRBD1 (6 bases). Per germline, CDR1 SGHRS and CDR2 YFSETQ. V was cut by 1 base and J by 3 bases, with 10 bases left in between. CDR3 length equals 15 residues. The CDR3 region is CASSLRGGPNEKLFF. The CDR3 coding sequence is TGCGCCAGCAGCTTGCGCGGGGGGCCTAATGAAAAACTGTTTTTT.

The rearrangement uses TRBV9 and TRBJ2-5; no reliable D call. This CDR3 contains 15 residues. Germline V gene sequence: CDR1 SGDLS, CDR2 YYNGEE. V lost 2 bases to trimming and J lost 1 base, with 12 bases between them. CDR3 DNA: TGTGCCAGCAGCGTGAGGAGTTCGGGCCAAGAGACCCAGTACTTC. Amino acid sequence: CASSVRSSGQETQYF.

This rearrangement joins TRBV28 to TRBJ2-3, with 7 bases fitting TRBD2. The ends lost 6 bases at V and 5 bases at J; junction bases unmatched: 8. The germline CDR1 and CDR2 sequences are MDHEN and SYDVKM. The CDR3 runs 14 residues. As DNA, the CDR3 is TGTGCCAGCAGGTTAGGAGGGGAGGGAGATACGCAGTATTTT. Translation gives CASRLGGEGDTQYF.

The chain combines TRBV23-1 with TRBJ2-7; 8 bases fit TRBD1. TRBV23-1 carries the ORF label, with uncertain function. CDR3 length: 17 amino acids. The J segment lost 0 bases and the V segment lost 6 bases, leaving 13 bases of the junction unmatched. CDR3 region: CASSPTPRTGPSYEQYF. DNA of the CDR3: TGCGCCAGCAGCCCAACCCCAAGGACAGGGCCCTCCTACGAGCAGTACTTC.

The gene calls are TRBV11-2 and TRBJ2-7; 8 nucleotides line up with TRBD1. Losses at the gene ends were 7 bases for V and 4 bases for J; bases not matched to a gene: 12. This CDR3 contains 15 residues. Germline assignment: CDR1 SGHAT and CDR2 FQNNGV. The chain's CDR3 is CASTQRRDRLYEQYF. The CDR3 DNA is TGTGCCAGCACCCAACGGAGGGACAGGCTTTACGAGCAGTACTTC. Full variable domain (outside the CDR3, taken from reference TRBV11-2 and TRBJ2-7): EAGVAQSPRYKIIEKRQSVAFWCNPISGHATLYWYQQILGQGPKLLIQFQNNGVVDDSQLPKDRFSAERLKGVDSTLKIQPAKLEDSAVYLCASTQRRDRLYEQYFGPGTRLTVT.

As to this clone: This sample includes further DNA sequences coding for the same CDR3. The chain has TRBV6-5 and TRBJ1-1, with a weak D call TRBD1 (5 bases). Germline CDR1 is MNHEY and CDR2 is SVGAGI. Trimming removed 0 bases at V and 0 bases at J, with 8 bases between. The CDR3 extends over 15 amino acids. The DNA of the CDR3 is TGTGCCAGCAGTTACTCGGGGGGTCTGAACACTGAAGCTTTCTTT. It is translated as CASSYSGGLNTEAFF.

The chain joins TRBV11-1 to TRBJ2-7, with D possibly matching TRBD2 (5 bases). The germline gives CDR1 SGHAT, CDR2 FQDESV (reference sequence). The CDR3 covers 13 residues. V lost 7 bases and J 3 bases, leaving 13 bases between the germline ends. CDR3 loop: CASKPGINYEQYF. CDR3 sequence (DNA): TGTGCCAGCAAACCCGGGATTAACTACGAGCAGTACTTC.

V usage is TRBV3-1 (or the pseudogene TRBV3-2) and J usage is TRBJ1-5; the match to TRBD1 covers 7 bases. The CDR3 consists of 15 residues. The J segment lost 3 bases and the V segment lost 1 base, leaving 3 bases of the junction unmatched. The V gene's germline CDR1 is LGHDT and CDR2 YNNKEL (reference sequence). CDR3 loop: CASSQAGQNNQPQHF. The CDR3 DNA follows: TGTGCCAGCAGCCAAGCGGGACAGAACAATCAGCCCCAGCATTTT.

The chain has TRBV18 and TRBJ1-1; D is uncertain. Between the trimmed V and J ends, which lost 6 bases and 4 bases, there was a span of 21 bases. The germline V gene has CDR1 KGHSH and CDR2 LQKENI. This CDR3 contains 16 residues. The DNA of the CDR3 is TGTGCCAGCTCCCAAAACCCGGGAGCACGGAGCACTGAAGCTTTCTTT. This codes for CASSQNPGARSTEAFF.

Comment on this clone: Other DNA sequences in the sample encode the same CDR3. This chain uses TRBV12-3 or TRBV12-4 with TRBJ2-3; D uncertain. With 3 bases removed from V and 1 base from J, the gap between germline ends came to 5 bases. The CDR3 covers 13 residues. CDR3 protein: CASSFSGTDTQYF. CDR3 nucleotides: TGTGCCAGCAGTTTTTCGGGCACAGATACGCAGTATTTT.